These T cell receptor beta chains were read from a single sample in a study of CD8 T cells in ankylosing spondylitis. TCRdb used MiXCR to reprocess the 5' RACE reads, holding one entry per CDR3 protein. In the table there are around 120,000 distinct CDR3 sequences, about 24% of which are singletons. Material for sequencing was synovial fluid, either unsorted or a sorted T cell fraction (not recorded which). Receptors originate from a male donor with ankylosing spondylitis. Each CDR3 is given with its conserved first and last residue. The D gene is left open where the match is weak. Clone sizes are given selectively: once, few, many, or a class where the clone is expanded.

TRBJ2-1	TRBV7-9	12	TRBD1	many	CASSLTGGEQFF	TGTGCCAGCAGCTTAACAGGGGGTGAGCAGTTCTTC
TRBJ2-5	TRBV20-1	15	TRBD2	few	CSATWIGRKRETQYF	TGCAGTGCGACATGGATCGGGAGGAAGAGGGAGACCCAGTACTTC
TRBJ2-2	TRBV18	13	-	-	CASSPNSGGELFF	TGTGCCAGCTCACCTAACTCCGGCGGGGAGCTGTTTTTT
TRBJ2-5	TRBV11-3	15	TRBD1	few	CASSFRDRGLETQYF	TGTGCCAGCAGCTTCAGGGACAGGGGGCTGGAGACCCAGTACTTC
TRBJ2-1	TRBV13	14	-	-	CASSLEGGGNEQFF	TGTGCCAGCAGCTTAGAAGGGGGTGGCAATGAGCAGTTCTTC
TRBJ2-5	TRBV20-1	18	TRBD2	-	CSAPETAGGLGRRETQYF	TGCAGTGCGCCGGAAACTGCGGGAGGATTGGGCAGGCGGGAGACCCAGTACTTC
TRBJ2-7	TRBV20-1	13	-	few	CSAKDISSYEQYF	TGCAGTGCTAAGGACATAAGCTCCTACGAGCAGTACTTC
TRBJ2-3	TRBV12-3/TRBV12-4	15	-	many	CASSYRDFNTDTQYF	TGTGCCAGCAGTTACCGGGACTTCAACACAGATACGCAGTATTTT
TRBJ2-1	TRBV20-1	12	-	few	CSARAGYNEQFF	TGCAGTGCTAGAGCAGGGTACAATGAGCAGTTCTTC
TRBJ2-1	TRBV5-8	13	-	few	CASSLELFNEQFF	TGTGCCAGCAGCTTGGAACTTTTCAATGAGCAGTTCTTC
TRBJ1-1	TRBV24-1	15	-	-	CATSDFEGMNTEAFF	TGTGCCACCAGTGATTTCGAGGGGATGAACACTGAAGCTTTCTTT
TRBJ2-1	TRBV6-2/TRBV6-3	15	-	-	CASSYGGKGGFEQFF	TGTGCCAGCAGTTATGGCGGAAAGGGGGGATTTGAGCAGTTCTTC
TRBJ2-1	TRBV3-1	15	-	many	CASSPLQLAANEQFF	TGTGCCAGCAGCCCCCTTCAGCTCGCCGCGAATGAGCAGTTCTTC